This T cell receptor beta chain was sequenced for a study of regulatory T cells in long-lasting Graves disease. Overall study: Prior antithyroid drug treatment in newly diagnosed Graves' patients lasted under 3 months.

Arm-PCR with iRepertoire HTBI primers amplified the CDR3 regions for these TCR beta libraries. Each CDR3 protein is one row after TCRdb ran MiXCR on the multiplex PCR reads. The profile shows 300,000 to 400,000 distinct CDR3 sequences, over 15% of them singletons. The V gene lost 3 bases and the J gene lost 4 bases, with 16 bases spanning the gap. The CDR3 runs 15 residues. Germline CDR1 is SGHAT and CDR2 is FQNNGV. Time point described: newly diagnosed GD, antithyroid drugs for less than 3 months. Following extraction of RNA from PBMCs, that RNA was used to make the TCR library. This clonotype was counted between two and nine times.

The chain couples TRBV11-2 to TRBJ2-7; a possible D gene is TRBD2 (6 bases). This sequence originates from a female donor with Graves disease. The sample here was peripheral blood mononuclear cells (PBMCs), taken at new diagnosis, from a patient treated with antithyroid drugs. The CDR3 bases are TGTGCCAGCAGCTTCGGAATCGGGAGCAGGTACGAGCAGTACTTC. Translation gives CASSFGIGSRYEQYF.